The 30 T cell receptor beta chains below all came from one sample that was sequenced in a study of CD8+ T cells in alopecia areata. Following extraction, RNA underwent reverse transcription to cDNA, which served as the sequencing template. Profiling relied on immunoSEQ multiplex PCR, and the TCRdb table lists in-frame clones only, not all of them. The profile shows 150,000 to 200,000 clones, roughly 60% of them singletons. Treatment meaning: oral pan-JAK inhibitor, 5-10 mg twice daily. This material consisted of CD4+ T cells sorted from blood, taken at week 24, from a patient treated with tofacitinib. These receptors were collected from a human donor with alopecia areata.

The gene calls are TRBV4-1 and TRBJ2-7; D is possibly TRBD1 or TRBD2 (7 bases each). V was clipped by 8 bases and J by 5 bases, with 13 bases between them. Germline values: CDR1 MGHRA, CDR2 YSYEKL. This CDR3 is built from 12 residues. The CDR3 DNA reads TGCGCCAGCGGGAGGGGGCTCGACGAGCAGTACTTC. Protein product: CASGRGLDEQYF.

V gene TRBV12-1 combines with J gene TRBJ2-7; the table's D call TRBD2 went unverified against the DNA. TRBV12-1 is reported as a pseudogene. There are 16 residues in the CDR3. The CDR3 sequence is CASSWHKAGGIYEQYF. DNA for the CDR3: TGTGCCAGCAGCTGGCATAAAGCGGGGGGGATATACGAGCAGTACTTC.

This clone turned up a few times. CDR3 DNA sequence: TGTGCCTGGATGGTGGGGAGGGAGCAGTACTTC. The encoded protein is CAWMVGREQYF. V is TRBV30 and J is TRBJ2-7; perhaps TRBD2 as D (6 bases). Trimming took 4 bases from V and 7 from J, leaving 11 bases between them. Germline CDR1 is GTSNPN and CDR2 is SVGIG (reference sequence). This CDR3 has 11 residues.

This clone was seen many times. CDR3 residues: CASSVDLEAKNIQYF. DNA of the CDR3: TGTGCCAGCAGCGTAGATTTAGAAGCCAAAAACATTCAGTACTTC. This sequence joins TRBV9 and TRBJ2-4, with unresolved D. The V end was cut by 0 bases, the J end by 0 bases, with 7 bases between. Germline CDR1 reads SGDLS; CDR2 reads YYNGEE. This CDR3 comprises 15 residues.

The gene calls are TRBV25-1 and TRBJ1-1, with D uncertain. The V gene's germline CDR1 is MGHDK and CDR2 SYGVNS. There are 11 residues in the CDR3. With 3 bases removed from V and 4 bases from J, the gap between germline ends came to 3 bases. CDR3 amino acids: CASSERTEAFF. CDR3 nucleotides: TGTGCCAGCAGTGAGCGCACTGAAGCTTTCTTT.

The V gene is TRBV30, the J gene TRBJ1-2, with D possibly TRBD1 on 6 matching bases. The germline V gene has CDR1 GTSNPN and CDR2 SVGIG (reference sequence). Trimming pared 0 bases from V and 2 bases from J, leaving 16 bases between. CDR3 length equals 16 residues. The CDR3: CAWSVASSRGNYGYTF. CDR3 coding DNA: TGTGCCTGGAGTGTAGCTAGTAGCAGGGGAAACTATGGCTACACCTTC.

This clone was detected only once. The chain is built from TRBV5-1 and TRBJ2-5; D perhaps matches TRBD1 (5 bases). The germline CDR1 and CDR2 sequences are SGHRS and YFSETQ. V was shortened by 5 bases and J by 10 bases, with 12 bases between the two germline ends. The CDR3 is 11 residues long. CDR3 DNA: TGCGCCAGCAGAGGGGAAGTGCACCAGTACTTC. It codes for CASRGEVHQYF.

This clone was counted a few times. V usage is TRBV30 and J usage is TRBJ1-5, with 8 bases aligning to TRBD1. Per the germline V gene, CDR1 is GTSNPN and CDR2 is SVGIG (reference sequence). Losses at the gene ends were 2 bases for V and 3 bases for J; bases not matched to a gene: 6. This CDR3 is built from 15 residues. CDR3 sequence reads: CAWSPQTGANQPQHF. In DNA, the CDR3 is TGTGCCTGGAGTCCTCAGACAGGGGCCAATCAGCCCCAGCATTTT.

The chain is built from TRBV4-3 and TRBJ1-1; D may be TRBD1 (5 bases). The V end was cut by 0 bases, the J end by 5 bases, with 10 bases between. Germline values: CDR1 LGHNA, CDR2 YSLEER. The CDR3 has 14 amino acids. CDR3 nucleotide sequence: TGCGCCAGCAGCCAAGATACGGGGGGTACTGAAGCTTTCTTT. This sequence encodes CASSQDTGGTEAFF.

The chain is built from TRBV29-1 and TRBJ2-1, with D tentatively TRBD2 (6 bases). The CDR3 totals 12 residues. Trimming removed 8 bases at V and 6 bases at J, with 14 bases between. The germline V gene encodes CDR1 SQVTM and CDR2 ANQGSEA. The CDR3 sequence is CSQTSFGNEQFF. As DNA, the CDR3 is TGCAGCCAAACTAGCTTCGGCAATGAGCAGTTCTTC.

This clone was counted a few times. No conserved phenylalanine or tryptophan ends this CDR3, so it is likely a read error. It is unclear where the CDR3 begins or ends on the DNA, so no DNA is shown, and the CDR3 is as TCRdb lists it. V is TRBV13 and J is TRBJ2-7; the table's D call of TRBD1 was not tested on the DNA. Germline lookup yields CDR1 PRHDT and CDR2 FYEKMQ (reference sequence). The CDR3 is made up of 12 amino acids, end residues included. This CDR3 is CASSSTDRTAHI.

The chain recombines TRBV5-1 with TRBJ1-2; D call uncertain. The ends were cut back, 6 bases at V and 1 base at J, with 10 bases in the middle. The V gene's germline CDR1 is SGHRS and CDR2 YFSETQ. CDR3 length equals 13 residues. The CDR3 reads CASKAENNYGYTF. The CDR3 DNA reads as TGCGCCAGCAAAGCAGAAAATAACTATGGCTACACCTTC. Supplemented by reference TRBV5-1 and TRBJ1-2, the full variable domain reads KAGVTQTPRYLIKTRGQQVTLSCSPISGHRSVSWYQQTPGQGLQFLFEYFSETQRNKGNFPGRFSGRQFSNSRSEMNVSTLELGDSALYLCASKAENNYGYTFGSGTRLTVV.

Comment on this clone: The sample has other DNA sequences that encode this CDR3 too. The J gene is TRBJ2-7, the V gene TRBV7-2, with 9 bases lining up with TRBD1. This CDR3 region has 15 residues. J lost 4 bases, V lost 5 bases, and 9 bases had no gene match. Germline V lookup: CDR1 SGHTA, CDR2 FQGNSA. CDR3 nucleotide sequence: TGTGCCAGCAGCCCAACCGGGACAGGGTTATACGAGCAGTACTTC. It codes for CASSPTGTGLYEQYF.

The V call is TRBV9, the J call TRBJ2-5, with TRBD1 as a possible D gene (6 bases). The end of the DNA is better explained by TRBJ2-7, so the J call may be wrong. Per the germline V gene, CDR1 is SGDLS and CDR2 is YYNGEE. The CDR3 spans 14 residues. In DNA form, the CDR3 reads TGTGCCAGCAGCGAGACAGGCTCAACCTACGAGCAGTACTTC. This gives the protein CASSETGSTYEQYF.

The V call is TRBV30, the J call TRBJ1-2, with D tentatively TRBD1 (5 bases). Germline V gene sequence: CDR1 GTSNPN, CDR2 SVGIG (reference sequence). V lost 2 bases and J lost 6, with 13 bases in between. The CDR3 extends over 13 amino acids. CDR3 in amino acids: CAWSSGAVHGYTF. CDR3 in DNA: TGTGCCTGGAGTTCTGGGGCCGTGCATGGCTACACCTTC.

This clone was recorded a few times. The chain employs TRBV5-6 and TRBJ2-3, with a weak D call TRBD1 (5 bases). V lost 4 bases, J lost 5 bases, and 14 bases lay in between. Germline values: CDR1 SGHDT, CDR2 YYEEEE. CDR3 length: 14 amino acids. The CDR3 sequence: CASSGRVSRDTQYF. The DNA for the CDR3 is TGTGCCAGCAGCGGCAGGGTTTCTAGAGATACGCAGTATTTT. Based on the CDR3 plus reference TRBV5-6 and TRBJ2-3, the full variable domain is DAGVTQSPTHLIKTRGQQVTLRCSPKSGHDTVSWYQQALGQGPQFIFQYYEEEERQRGNFPDRFSGHQFPNYSSELNVNALLLGDSALYLCASSGRVSRDTQYFGPGTRLTVL.

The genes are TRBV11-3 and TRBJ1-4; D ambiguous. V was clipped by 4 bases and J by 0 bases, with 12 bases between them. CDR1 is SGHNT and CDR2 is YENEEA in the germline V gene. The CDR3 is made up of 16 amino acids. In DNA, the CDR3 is TGTGCCAGCAGCTCCCCCTCGGCAGCAACTAATGAAAAACTGTTTTTT. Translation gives CASSSPSAATNEKLFF.

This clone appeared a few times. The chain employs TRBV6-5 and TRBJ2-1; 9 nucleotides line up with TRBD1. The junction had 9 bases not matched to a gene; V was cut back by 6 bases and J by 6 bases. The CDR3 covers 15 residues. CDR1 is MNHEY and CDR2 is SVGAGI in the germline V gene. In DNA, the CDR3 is TGTGCCAGCAGCCTTACACAGGGGGCGGGCAATGAGCAGTTCTTC. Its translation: CASSLTQGAGNEQFF.

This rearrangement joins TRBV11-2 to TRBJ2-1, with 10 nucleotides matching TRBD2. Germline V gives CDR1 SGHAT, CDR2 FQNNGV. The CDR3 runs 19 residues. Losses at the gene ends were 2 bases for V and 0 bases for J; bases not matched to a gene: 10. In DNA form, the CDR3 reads TGTGCCAGCAGCTTATGGTTAGCGGGGGGTCGAAGCTCCTACAATGAGCAGTTCTTC. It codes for CASSLWLAGGRSSYNEQFF. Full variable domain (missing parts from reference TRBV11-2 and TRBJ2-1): EAGVAQSPRYKIIEKRQSVAFWCNPISGHATLYWYQQILGQGPKLLIQFQNNGVVDDSQLPKDRFSAERLKGVDSTLKIQPAKLEDSAVYLCASSLWLAGGRSSYNEQFFGPGTRLTVL.

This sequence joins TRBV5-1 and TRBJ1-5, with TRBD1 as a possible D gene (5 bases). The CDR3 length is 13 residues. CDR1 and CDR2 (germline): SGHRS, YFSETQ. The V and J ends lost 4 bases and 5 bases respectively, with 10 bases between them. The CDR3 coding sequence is TGCGCCAGCAGCCTCGGAGGGGATCAGCCCCAGCATTTT. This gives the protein CASSLGGDQPQHF.

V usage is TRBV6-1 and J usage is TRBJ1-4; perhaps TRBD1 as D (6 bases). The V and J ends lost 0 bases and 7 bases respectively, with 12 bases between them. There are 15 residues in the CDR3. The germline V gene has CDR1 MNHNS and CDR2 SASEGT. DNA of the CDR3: TGTGCCAGCAGTGAAGCAACGGGGGCAGGTGAAAAACTGTTTTTT. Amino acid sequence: CASSEATGAGEKLFF.

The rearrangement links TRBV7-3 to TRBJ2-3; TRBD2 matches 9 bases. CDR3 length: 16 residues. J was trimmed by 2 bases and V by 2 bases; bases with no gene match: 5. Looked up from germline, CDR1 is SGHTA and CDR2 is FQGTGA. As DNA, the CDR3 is TGTGCCAGCAGCTTAGGTATAGCGGGGGACACAGATACGCAGTATTTT. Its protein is CASSLGIAGDTDTQYF.

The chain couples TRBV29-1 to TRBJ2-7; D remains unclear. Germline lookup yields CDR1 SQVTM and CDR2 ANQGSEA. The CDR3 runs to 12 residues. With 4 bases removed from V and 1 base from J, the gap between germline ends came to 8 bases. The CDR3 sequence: CSVVSNSYEQYF. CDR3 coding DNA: TGCAGCGTTGTGTCAAATTCCTACGAGCAGTACTTC.

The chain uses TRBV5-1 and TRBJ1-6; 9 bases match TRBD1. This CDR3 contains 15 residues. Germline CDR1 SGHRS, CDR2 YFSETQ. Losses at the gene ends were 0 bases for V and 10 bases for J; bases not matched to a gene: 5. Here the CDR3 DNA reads TGCGCCAGCAGCTTGGCCGGGACAGGGAGGTCACCCCTCCACTTT. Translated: CASSLAGTGRSPLHF. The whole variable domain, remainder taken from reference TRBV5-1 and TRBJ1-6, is KAGVTQTPRYLIKTRGQQVTLSCSPISGHRSVSWYQQTPGQGLQFLFEYFSETQRNKGNFPGRFSGRQFSNSRSEMNVSTLELGDSALYLCASSLAGTGRSPLHFGNGTRLTVT.

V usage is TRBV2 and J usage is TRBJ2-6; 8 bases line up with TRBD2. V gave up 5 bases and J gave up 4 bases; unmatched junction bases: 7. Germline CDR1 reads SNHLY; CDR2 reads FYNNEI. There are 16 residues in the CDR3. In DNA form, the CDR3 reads TGTGCCAGCAGTCCGGGACTAGGAAAGGGGGCCAACGTCCTGACTTTC. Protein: CASSPGLGKGANVLTF.

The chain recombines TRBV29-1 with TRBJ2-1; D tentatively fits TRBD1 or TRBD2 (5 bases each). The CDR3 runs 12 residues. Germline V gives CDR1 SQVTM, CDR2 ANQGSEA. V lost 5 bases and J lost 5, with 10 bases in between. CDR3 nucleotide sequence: TGCAGCGTTAGGGACGGTGACAATGAGCAGTTCTTC. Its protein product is CSVRDGDNEQFF.

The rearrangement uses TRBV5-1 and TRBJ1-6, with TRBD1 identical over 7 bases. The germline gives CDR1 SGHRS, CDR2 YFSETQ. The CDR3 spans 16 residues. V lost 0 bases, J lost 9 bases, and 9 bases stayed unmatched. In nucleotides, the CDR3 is TGCGCCAGCAGCTTGGGAACCGGGACAGTGGGTTCACCCCTCCACTTT. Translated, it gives CASSLGTGTVGSPLHF.

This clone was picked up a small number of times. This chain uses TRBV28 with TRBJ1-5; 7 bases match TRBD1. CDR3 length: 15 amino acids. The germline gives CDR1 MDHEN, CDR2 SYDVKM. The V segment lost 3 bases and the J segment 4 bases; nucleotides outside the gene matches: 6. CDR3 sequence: CASSLPGTENQPQHF. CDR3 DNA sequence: TGTGCCAGCAGTTTGCCCGGGACAGAGAATCAGCCCCAGCATTTT.

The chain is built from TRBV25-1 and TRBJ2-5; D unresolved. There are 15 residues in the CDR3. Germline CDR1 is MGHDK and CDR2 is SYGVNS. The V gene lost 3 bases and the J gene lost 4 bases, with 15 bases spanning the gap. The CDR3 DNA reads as TGTGCCAGCAGTGACCGACGGATAACGGGAGAGACCCAGTACTTC. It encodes CASSDRRITGETQYF.

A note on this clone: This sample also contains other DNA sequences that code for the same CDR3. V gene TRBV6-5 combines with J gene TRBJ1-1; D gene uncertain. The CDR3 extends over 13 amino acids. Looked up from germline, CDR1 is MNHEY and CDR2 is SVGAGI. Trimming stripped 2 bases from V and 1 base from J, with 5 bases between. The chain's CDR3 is CASSYGGNTEAFF. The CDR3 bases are TGTGCCAGCAGTTACGGAGGGAACACTGAAGCTTTCTTT.